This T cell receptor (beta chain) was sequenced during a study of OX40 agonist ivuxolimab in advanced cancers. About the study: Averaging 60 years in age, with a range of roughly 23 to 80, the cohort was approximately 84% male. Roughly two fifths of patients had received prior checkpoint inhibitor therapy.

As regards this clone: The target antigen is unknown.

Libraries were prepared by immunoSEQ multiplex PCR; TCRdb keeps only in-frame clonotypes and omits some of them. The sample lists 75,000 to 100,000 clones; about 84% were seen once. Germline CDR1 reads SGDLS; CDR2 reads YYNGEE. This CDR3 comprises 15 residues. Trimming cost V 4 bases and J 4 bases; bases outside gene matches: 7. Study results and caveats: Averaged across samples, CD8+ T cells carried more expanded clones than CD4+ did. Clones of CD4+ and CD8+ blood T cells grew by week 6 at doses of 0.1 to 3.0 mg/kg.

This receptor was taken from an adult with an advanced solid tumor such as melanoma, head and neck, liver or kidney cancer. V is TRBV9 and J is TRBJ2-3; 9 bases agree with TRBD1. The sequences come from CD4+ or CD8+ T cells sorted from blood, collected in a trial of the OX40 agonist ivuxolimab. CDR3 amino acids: CASSLRQGEADTQYF. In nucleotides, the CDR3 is TGTGCCAGCAGCTTAAGACAGGGGGAAGCAGATACGCAGTATTTT.